This T cell receptor beta chain was sequenced during a study of blood T cell repertoires in COVID-19. As for the study in general: Some COVID-19 samples were acute and others convalescent; all came from the United States, Italy and Spain.

Under the authors' procedure: Estimation of nucleated cell counts was performed using reference gene primer amplification. Some clones are missing from TCRdb's copy, which holds only in-frame ones; the method was immunoSEQ multiplex PCR. V and J calls and clone size are those listed in that table; D and trimming were worked out from the DNA. The sample contains around 150,000 clones, around 83% of which appear only once. The V segment lost 10 bases and the J segment 5 bases; nucleotides outside the gene matches: 16. There are 15 residues in the CDR3. Looked up from germline, CDR1 is WNHNN and CDR2 is SYGVQD (reference sequence). This clone was observed a single time. While infection was still active, Seattle patients were enrolled and then followed longitudinally.

This clonotype originated in a man aged 25-40 years with COVID-19, enrolled during active disease. V is TRBV10-1 and J is TRBJ2-5; the match to TRBD1 covers 7 bases. The material sequenced was peripheral blood. In nucleotides, the CDR3 is TGCGCCACCTGGGGAACAGGGGCGATTAGGGAGACCCAGTACTTC. Its protein product is CATWGTGAIRETQYF.